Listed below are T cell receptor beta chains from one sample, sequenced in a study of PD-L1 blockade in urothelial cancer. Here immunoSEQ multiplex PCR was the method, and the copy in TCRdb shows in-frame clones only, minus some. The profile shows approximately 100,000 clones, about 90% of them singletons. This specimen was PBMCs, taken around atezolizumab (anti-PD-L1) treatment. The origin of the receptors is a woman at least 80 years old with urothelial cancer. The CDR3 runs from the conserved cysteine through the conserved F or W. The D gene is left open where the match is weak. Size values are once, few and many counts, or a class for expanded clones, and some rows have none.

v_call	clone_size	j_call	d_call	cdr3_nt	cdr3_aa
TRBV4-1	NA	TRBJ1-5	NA	TGCGCCAGCAGCCAAGATAGAGTAATCCACAATCAGCCCCAGCATTTT	CASSQDRVIHNQPQHF
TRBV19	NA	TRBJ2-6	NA	TGTGCCAGTAGTCGTTCCCCCGCAGTCTCTGGGGCCAACGTCCTGACTTTC	CASSRSPAVSGANVLTF
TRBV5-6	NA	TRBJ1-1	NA	TGTGCCAGCAGCTACCGGACTGGCACTGAAGCTTTCTTT	CASSYRTGTEAFF
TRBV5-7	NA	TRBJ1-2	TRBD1	TGTGCCAGCAGCTTGGAAGAGACAGGGACCAACTATGGCTACACCTTC	CASSLEETGTNYGYTF
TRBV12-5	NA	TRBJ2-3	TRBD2	TGTGCTAGTGGCCCCGGGACTAGGGGCACAGATACGCAGTATTTT	CASGPGTRGTDTQYF
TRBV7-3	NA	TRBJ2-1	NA	TGTGCCAGCAGCGTACAAACCCAAACAAACAATGAGCAGTTCTTC	CASSVQTQTNNEQFF
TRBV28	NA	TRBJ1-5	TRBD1	TGTGCCAGCAGTTATGGACAGGGGCGTCAGCCCCAGCATTTT	CASSYGQGRQPQHF
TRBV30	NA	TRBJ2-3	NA	TGTGCCTGGAGTTTGACTTCCCGGGATACGCAGTATTTT	CAWSLTSRDTQYF
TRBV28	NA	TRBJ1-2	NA	TGTGCCAGCAGTTTAGACAGTAACTATGGCTACACCTTC	CASSLDSNYGYTF
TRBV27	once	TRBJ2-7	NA	TGTGCCAGCAGTCGCGGAGGGGCCCCCGAGCAGTACTTC	CASSRGGAPEQYF
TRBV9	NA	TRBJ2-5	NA	TGTGCCAGCAGCGCCACGCCGGGGTATCGAGAGACCCAGTACTTC	CASSATPGYRETQYF
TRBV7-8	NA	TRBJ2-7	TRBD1	TGTGCCAGCAGCTTCCCCGCTGGACAGGGGGCCCACGAGCAGTACTTC	CASSFPAGQGAHEQYF
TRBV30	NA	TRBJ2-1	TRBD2	TGTGCCTGGAGTGAGGGCGGGAGGGCCGGGGAGATATATGAGCAGTTCTTC	CAWSEGGRAGEIYEQFF
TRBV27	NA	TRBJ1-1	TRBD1	TGTGCCACCAACAGGGGACTTGAAGCTTTCTTT	CATNRGLEAFF
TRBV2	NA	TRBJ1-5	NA	TGTGCCAGCAGCGCACAGGCAAAGAATCAGCCCCAGCATTTT	CASSAQAKNQPQHF
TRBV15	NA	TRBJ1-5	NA	TGTGCCACAGGGGTTGGAGGGGTTGGCAATCAGCCCCAGCATTTT	CATGVGGVGNQPQHF
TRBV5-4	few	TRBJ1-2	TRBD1	TGTGCCAGCAGCGTTGGGGACAGGGCGGCCAGATATGGCTACACCTTC	CASSVGDRAARYGYTF
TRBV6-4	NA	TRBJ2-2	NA	TGTGCCAGCAGCACAGGGCCCGGCACCGGGGAGCTGTTTTTT	CASSTGPGTGELFF
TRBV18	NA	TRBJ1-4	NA	TGTGCCAGCTCACCCCAAGGAGGGGCTAATGAAAAACTGTTTTTT	CASSPQGGANEKLFF
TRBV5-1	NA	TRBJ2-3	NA	TGCGCCAGCAGCGACCAGGGAGATACGCAGTATTTT	CASSDQGDTQYF
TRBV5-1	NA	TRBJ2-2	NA	TGCGCCAGCAGCTTTTTCGAAGGAGACGGGGAGCTGTTTTTT	CASSFFEGDGELFF
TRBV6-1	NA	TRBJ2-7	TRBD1	TGTGCCAGCAGCCGGGGACAGGGTGGCGACGAGCAGTACTTC	CASSRGQGGDEQYF
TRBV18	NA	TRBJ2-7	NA	TGTGCCAGCTCACCGTCTAAAGGTGGGCCACACGAGCAGTACTTC	CASSPSKGGPHEQYF
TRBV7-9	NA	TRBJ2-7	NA	TGTGCCAGCGGGGACTCATCTCTCGAGCAGTACTTC	CASGDSSLEQYF
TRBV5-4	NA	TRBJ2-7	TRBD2	TGTGCCAGCAGCTTAGCGGGAACTTACGAGCAGTACTTC	CASSLAGTYEQYF
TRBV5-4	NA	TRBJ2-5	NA	TGTGCCAGCAGCACCGGGGGGCTCCAAGAGACCCAGTACTTC	CASSTGGLQETQYF
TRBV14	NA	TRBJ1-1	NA	TGTGCCAGCAGCCAAGAGACGGGTTCTGAAGCTTTCTTT	CASSQETGSEAFF
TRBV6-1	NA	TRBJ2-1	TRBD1	TGTGCCAGCACCAGACGCGGGACAGGGGCGAATGAGCAGTTCTTC	CASTRRGTGANEQFF
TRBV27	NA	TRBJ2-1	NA	TGTGCCAGCAGTTCAGGGAATGGCCCGAATGAGCAGTTCTTC	CASSSGNGPNEQFF
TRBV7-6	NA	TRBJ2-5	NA	TGTGCCAGCAGCTTAGGTCCGACATCGCAAGAGACCCAGTACTTC	CASSLGPTSQETQYF
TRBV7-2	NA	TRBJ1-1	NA	TGTGCCAGCAGCTTAGAGTCTCGGAGGGCTTTCTTT	CASSLESRRAFF